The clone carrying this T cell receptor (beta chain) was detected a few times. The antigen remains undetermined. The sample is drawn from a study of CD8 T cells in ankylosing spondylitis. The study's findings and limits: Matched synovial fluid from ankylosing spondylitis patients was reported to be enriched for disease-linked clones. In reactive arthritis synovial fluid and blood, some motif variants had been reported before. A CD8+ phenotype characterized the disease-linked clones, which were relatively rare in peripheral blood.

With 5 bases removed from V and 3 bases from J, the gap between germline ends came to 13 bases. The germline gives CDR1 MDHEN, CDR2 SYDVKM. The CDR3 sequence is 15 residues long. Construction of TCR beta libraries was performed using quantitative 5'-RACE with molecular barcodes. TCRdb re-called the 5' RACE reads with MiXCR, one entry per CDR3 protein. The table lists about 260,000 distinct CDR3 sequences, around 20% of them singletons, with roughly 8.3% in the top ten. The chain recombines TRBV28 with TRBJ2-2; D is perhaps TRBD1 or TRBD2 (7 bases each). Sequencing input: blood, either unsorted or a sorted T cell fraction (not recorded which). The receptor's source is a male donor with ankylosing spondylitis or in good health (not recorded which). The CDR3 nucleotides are TGTGCCAGCAGTCTCCAGGGGGGGTACACCGGGGAGCTGTTTTTT. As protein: CASSLQGGYTGELFF.